This T cell receptor beta chain emerged from a study of blood T cells in healthy people across ages. A sample-barcoded 5' primer and a J-beta primer mix were used in a second PCR of about 7 to 11 cycles. TCRdb used MiXCR to reprocess the 5' RACE reads, holding one entry per CDR3 protein. The table records 1,100,000 or so distinct CDR3 sequences, more than 40% of them present only once. This clonotype showed up many times. CDR1 and CDR2 from the germline V gene are SGHDT and YYEEEE. The CDR3 has 15 residues. With 4 bases removed from V and 1 base from J, the gap between germline ends came to 14 bases. The J gene is TRBJ1-2, the V gene TRBV5-6, with D maybe TRBD1 (5 bases). The sequenced sample was blood. This TCR was sampled from a woman aged 55-70 years in good health. CDR3 sequence (DNA): TGTGCCAGCAGCCTTGGACAAGTCCTTAACTATGGCTACACCTTC. Translating gives CASSLGQVLNYGYTF.